This TCR beta chain was found in a study of post-analysis software for immune sequencing data. Study findings and constraints: TRBV5-6, TRBV5-1 and TRBV20-1 were among roughly 5 TRBV segments more frequent in patients than controls.

Points on this clonotype: Its antigen is undetermined.

Prepared libraries of TCR beta cDNA carried unique molecular identifiers. One entry per CDR3 protein results from TCRdb running MiXCR on the PCR reads. The sample has about 400,000 distinct CDR3 sequences; less than 40% are singletons. The V and J ends lost 2 bases and 6 bases, in that order; junction bases with no gene match: 7. This CDR3 is built from 17 residues. Looked up from germline, CDR1 is MNHEY and CDR2 is SVGAGI. The chain is built from TRBV6-5 and TRBJ2-3; 14 bases agree with TRBD2. Specimen: blood. The sequence came from a girl aged 10-17 years with multiple sclerosis. CDR3 amino acids: CASSYVGTSGSADTQYF. The CDR3 region has the DNA TGTGCCAGCAGTTACGTTGGGACTAGCGGGAGTGCGGATACGCAGTATTTT.